A selection of T cell receptor beta chains follows, all from one sample in a study of beta chain features in type 1 diabetes. Sequencing used immunoSEQ multiplex PCR; TCRdb keeps in-frame clones, though not all of them. This sample carries under 450,000 clones, 11% to 15% of them seen once, and the ten largest clones take around 0.039%. Material for sequencing was naive CD4+ T cells from blood. These receptors were taken from a man younger than 40 in good health. CDR3s include the opening cysteine and the closing phenylalanine or tryptophan. A D gene is named only where the DNA matches it firmly. Clone size, where shown, is once, few, many, or a class for clones that have expanded.

>few|TRBJ2-7|TRBV18|NA
TGTGCCAGCTCACCACGCTCCAGGCCCTACGAGCAGTACTTC
CASSPRSRPYEQYF
>many|TRBJ1-2|TRBV30|TRBD1
TGTGCCTGGAGTCAGCTAGGGGGCAATTATGGCTACACCTTC
CAWSQLGGNYGYTF
>NA|TRBJ2-7|TRBV15|TRBD1
TGTGCCACCAGCAGAGGAACAGGGGATACCTACGAGCAGTACTTC
CATSRGTGDTYEQYF
>few|TRBJ1-1|TRBV10-3|NA
TGTGCCATCAGTGAGTTTGGGGAGTCGGGACTAACGAACACTGAAGCTTTCTTT
CAISEFGESGLTNTEAFF
>NA|TRBJ1-1|TRBV19|NA
TGTGCCAGTAGAACGATGCCGGACACTGAAGCTTTCTTT
CASRTMPDTEAFF
>NA|TRBJ2-5|TRBV9|TRBD2
TGTGCCAGCAGCGTGGGAGCGGGAGGAACTGGGGAGACCCAGTACTTC
CASSVGAGGTGETQYF
>NA|TRBJ1-2|TRBV9|NA
TGTGCCAGCAGCGTAGTGGTGACAGCCCTCCCCTATGGCTACACCTTC
CASSVVVTALPYGYTF
>few|TRBJ1-2|TRBV18|TRBD1
TGTGCCAGCTCACAAGCAGGGGGCCTAGCTAACTATGGCTACACCTTC
CASSQAGGLANYGYTF
>few|TRBJ1-1|TRBV7-2|TRBD1
TGTGCCAGCAGCTCCAGGGGGCTATGGACTGAAGCTTTCTTT
CASSSRGLWTEAFF
>NA|TRBJ2-1|TRBV7-2|TRBD2
TGTGCCAGCAGCCGCGACGGACTAGTGGTAGCAAATGAGCAGTTCTTC
CASSRDGLVVANEQFF
>NA|TRBJ1-1|TRBV19|TRBD1
TGTGCCAGCATCCGACAGGGGGTTACTGAAGCTTTCTTT
CASIRQGVTEAFF
>few|TRBJ2-3|TRBV20-1|NA
TGCAGTGCTAGAGCAACAGATACGCAGTATTTT
CSARATDTQYF
>few|TRBJ2-1|TRBV5-6|NA
TGTGCCACGAGTCGTGGGACAAACTCCTACAATGAGCAGTTCTTC
CATSRGTNSYNEQFF
>many|TRBJ2-1|TRBV14|NA
TGTGCCAGCAGCCAATTGACTGGGGGGCAGTTCTTC
CASSQLTGGQFF
>few|TRBJ1-1|TRBV7-2|NA
TGTGCCAGCAGCTCGACCACGGGTGGCCGTGCAGCTTTCTTT
CASSSTTGGRAAFF
>few|TRBJ2-5|TRBV25-1|TRBD2
TGTGCCAGCAGTGAAATTAAGCGGGGGAAGCAAGAGACCCAGTACTTC
CASSEIKRGKQETQYF
>NA|TRBJ1-1|TRBV7-2|NA
TGTGCCAGCATCGAAAACCGCCCAGGGAACACTGAAGCTTTCTTT
CASIENRPGNTEAFF